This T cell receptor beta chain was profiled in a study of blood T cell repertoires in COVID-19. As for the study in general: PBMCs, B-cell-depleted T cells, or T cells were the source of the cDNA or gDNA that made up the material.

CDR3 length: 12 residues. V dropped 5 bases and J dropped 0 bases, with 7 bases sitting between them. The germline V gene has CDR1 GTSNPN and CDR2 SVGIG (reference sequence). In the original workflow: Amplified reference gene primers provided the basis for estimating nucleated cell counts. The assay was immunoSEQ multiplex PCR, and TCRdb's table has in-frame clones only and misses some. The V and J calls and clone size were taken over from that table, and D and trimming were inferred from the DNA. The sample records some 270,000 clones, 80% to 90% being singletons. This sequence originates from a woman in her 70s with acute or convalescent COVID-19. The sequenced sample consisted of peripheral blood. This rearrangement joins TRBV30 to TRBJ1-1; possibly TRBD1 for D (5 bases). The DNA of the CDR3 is TGTGCCTGGGCAGGGATGAACACTGAAGCTTTCTTT. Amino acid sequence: CAWAGMNTEAFF.